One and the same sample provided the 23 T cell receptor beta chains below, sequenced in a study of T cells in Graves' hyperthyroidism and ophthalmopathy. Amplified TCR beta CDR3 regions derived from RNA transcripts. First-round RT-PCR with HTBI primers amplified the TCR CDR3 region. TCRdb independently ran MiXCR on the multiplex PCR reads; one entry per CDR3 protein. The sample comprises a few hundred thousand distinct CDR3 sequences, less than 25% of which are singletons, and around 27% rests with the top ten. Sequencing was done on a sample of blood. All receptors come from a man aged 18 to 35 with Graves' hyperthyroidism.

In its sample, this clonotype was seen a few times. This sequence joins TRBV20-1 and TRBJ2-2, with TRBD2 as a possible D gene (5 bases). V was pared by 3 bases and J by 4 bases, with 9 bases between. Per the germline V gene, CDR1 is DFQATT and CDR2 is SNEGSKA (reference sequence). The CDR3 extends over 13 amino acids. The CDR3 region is CSARAGITGELFF. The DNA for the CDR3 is TGCAGTGCTAGGGCCGGGATCACCGGGGAGCTGTTTTTT.

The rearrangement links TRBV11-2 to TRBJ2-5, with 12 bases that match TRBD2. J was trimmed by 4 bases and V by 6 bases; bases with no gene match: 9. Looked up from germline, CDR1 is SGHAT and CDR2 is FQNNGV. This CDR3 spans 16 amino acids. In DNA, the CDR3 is TGTGCCAGCAGTCCGAGACTAGCGGGGGTTTTAGAGACCCAGTACTTC. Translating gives CASSPRLAGVLETQYF.

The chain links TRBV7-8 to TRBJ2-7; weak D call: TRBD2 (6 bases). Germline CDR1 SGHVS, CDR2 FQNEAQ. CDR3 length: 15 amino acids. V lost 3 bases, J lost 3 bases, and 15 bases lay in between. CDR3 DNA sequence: TGTGCCAGCAGCTTGGGGCCGGGAGTCAACTACGAGCAGTACTTC. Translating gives CASSLGPGVNYEQYF.

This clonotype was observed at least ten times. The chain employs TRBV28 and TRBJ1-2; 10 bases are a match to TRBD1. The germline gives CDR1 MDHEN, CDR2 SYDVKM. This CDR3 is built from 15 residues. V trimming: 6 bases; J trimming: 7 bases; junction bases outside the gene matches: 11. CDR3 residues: CASSDRGLAVIGYTF. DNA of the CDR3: TGTGCCAGCAGCGACAGGGGGCTGGCGGTCATTGGCTACACCTTC.

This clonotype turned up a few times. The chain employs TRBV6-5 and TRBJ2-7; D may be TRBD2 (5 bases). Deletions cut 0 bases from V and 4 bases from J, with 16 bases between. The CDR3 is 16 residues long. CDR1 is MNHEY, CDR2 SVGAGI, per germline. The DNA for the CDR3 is TGTGCCAGCAGTTACTCGGGTCGGGGTACGACGTACGAGCAGTACTTC. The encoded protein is CASSYSGRGTTYEQYF.

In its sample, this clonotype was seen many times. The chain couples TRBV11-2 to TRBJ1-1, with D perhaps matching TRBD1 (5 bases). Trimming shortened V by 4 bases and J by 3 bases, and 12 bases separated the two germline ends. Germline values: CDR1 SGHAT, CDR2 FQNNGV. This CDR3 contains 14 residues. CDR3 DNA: TGTGCCAGCAGCTCACGGGGGGAAGACACTGAAGCTTTCTTT. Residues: CASSSRGEDTEAFF.

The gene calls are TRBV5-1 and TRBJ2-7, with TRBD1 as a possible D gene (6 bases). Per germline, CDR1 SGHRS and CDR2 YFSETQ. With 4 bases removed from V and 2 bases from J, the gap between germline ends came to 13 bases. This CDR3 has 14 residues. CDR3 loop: CASSVDSSPYEQYF. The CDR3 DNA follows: TGCGCCAGCAGCGTGGACAGTTCCCCCTACGAGCAGTACTTC. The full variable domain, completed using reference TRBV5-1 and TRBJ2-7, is KAGVTQTPRYLIKTRGQQVTLSCSPISGHRSVSWYQQTPGQGLQFLFEYFSETQRNKGNFPGRFSGRQFSNSRSEMNVSTLELGDSALYLCASSVDSSPYEQYFGPGTRLTVT.

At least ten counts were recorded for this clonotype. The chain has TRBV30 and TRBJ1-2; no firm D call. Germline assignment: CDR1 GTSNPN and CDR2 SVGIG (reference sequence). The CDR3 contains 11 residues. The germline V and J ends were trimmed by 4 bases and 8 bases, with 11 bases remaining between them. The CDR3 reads CAWNAPPGYTF. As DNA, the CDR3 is TGTGCCTGGAATGCCCCGCCAGGCTACACCTTC.

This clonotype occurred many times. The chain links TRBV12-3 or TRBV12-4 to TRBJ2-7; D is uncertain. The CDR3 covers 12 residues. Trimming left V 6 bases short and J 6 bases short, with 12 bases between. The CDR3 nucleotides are TGTGCCAGCAGGCATGGTTGGGGCGAGCAGTACTTC. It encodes CASRHGWGEQYF.

CDR3 amino acids: CASSMTSGGISETQYF. Here the CDR3 DNA reads TGTGCCAGCAGCATGACTAGCGGGGGGATTTCAGAGACCCAGTACTTC. This chain links TRBV2 with TRBJ2-5, with TRBD2 matching 13 bases. The J segment lost 4 bases and the V segment lost 6 bases, leaving 8 bases of the junction unmatched. CDR1 and CDR2 from the germline V gene are SNHLY and FYNNEI. The CDR3 runs 16 residues.

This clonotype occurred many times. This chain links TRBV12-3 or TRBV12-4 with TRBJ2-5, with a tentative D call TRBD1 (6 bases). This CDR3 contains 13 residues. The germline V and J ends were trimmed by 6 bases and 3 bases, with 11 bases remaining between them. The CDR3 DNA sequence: TGTGCCAGCAGCAGGGGACCGAAAGAGACCCAGTACTTC. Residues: CASSRGPKETQYF.

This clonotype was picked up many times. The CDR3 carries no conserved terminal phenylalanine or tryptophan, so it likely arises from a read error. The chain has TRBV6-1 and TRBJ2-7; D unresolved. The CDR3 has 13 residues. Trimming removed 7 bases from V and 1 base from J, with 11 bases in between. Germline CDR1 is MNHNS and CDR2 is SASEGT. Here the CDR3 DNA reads TGTGCCAGCACAAGCGACATTTCCTACGAGCAGTACTCC. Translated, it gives CASTSDISYEQYS.

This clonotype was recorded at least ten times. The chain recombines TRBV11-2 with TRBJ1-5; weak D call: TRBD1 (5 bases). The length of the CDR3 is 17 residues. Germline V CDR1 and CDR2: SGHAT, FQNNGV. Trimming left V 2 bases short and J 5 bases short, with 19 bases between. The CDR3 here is CASSLRGPRKADQPQHF. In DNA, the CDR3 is TGTGCCAGCAGCTTAAGGGGCCCACGAAAGGCGGATCAGCCCCAGCATTTT.

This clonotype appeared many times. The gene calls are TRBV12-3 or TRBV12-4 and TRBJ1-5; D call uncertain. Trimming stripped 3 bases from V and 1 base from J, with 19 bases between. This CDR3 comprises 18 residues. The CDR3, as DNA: TGTGCCAGCAGTTTCGACCTATTAAGTGCTGCGAGCAATCAGCCCCAGCATTTT. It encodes CASSFDLLSAASNQPQHF.

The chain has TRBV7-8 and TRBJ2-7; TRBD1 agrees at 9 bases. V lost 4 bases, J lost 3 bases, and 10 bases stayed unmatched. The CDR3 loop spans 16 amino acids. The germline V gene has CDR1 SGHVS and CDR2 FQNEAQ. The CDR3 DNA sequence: TGTGCCAGCAGCTCCCAACCGGGACAGGGACACTACGAGCAGTACTTC. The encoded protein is CASSSQPGQGHYEQYF.

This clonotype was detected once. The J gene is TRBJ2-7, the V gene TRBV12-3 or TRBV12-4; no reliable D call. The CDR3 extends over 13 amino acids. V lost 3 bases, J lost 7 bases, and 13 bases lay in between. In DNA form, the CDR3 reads TGTGCCAGCAGTTTGGGAACGTTCGGTGAGCAGTACTTC. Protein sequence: CASSLGTFGEQYF.

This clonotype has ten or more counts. CDR3 protein: CASSIGQGDNYGYTF. The CDR3 region has the DNA TGTGCCAGCAGCATTGGACAGGGCGACAACTATGGCTACACCTTC. The chain recombines TRBV6-1 with TRBJ1-2; 8 bases align to TRBD1. The CDR3 is 15 residues long. J lost 2 bases, V lost 6 bases, and 8 bases had no gene match. Germline values: CDR1 MNHNS, CDR2 SASEGT.

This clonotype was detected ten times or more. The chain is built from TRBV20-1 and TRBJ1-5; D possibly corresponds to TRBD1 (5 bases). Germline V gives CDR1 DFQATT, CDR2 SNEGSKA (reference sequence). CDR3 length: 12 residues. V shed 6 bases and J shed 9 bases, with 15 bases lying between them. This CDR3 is CSAIQGSAPQHF. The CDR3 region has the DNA TGCAGTGCCATCCAGGGTTCGGCGCCCCAGCATTTT.

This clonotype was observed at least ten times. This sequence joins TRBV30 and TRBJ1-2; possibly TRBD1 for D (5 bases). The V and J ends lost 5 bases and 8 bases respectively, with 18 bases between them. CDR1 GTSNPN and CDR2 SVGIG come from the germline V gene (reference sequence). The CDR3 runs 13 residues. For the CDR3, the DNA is TGTGCCTGGGGTCCCCAAATCGGACAAGGCTACACCTTC. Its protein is CAWGPQIGQGYTF.

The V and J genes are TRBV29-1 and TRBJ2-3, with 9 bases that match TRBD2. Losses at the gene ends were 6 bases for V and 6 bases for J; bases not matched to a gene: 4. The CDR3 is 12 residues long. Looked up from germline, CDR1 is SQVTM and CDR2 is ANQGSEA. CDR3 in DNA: TGCAGCGTCGAGCGGGGGGCGGATACGCAGTATTTT. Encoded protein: CSVERGADTQYF.

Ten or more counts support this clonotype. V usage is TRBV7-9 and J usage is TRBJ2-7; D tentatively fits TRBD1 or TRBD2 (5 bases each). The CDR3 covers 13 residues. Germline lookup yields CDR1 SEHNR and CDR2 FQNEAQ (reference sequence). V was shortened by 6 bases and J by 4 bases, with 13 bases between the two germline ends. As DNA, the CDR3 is TGTGCCAGCAGACGGGACCGATCATACGAGCAGTACTTC. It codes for CASRRDRSYEQYF.

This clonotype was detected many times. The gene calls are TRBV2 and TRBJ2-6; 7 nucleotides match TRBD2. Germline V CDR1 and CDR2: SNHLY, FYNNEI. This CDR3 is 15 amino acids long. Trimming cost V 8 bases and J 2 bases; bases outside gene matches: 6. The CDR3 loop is CASVPGGPGANVLTF. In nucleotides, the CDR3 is TGTGCCAGCGTCCCGGGAGGTCCTGGGGCCAACGTCCTGACTTTC.

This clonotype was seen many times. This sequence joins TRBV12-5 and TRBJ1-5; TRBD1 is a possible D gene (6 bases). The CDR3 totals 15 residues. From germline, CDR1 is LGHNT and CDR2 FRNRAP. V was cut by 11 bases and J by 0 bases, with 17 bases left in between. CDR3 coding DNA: TGTGCTCTGACCCGGGACAAAAATAGCAATCAGCCCCAGCATTTT. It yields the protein CALTRDKNSNQPQHF.